One and the same sample provided the 16 T cell receptor beta chains below, sequenced in a study of blood T cells in healthy people across ages. Alongside a J-beta primer mix, a sample-barcoded 5' primer served in a second PCR lasting roughly 7 to 11 cycles. One entry per CDR3 protein results from TCRdb running MiXCR on the 5' RACE reads. The profile covers about 1.4 million distinct CDR3 sequences, with 59% appearing a single time and over 5% taken by the ten largest. Sequencing was performed on blood. The receptors derive from a man aged 18 to 30 in good health.

The chain uses TRBV10-3 and TRBJ1-1; tentatively, D is TRBD1 (5 bases). Trimming pared 4 bases from V and 4 bases from J, leaving 13 bases between. From germline, CDR1 is ENHRY and CDR2 SYGVKD. CDR3 length: 14 amino acids. In nucleotides, the CDR3 is TGTGCCATCAGTGTGGGGGGAGGGACCACTGAAGCTTTCTTT. Amino acids: CAISVGGGTTEAFF.

Here the CDR3 reads CASSALSQSGSRNEQFF. The CDR3 bases are TGTGCCAGCAGCGCCCTATCCCAGAGCGGGAGTCGCAATGAGCAGTTCTTC. The chain links TRBV9 to TRBJ2-1; TRBD2 aligns across 8 bases. Germline V gene data show CDR1 as SGDLS and CDR2 as YYNGEE. CDR3 length: 17 residues. The V and J ends lost 3 bases and 6 bases, in that order; junction bases with no gene match: 14. The full variable domain, completed using reference TRBV9 and TRBJ2-1, is DSGVTQTPKHLITATGQRVTLRCSPRSGDLSVYWYQQSLDQGLQFLIQYYNGEERAKGNILERFSAQQFPDLHSELNLSSLELGDSALYFCASSALSQSGSRNEQFFGPGTRLTVL.

This rearrangement joins TRBV6-2 or TRBV6-3 to TRBJ2-6; D is uncertain. This CDR3 has 13 residues. CDR1 MNHEY and CDR2 SVGEGT come from the germline V gene. The ends were cut back, 6 bases at V and 8 bases at J, with 11 bases in the middle. CDR3 bases: TGTGCCAGCAGCTCCACTACTACCAACGTCCTGACTTTC. Its translation: CASSSTTTNVLTF.

The chain has TRBV7-9 and TRBJ2-6; possible D gene TRBD1, 6 bases. Per germline, CDR1 SEHNR and CDR2 FQNEAQ (reference sequence). The germline V and J ends were trimmed by 5 bases and 0 bases, with 14 bases remaining between them. CDR3 size: 17 residues. DNA of the CDR3: TGTGCCAGCAGCAAACAGGGTGGTGTCTCTGGGGCCAACGTCCTGACTTTC. Its protein product is CASSKQGGVSGANVLTF.

This clonotype was detected only a few times. This chain uses TRBV4-1 with TRBJ2-7, with D perhaps matching TRBD1 (5 bases). The V gene lost 2 bases and the J gene lost 3 bases, with 11 bases spanning the gap. The CDR3 is 14 residues long. The germline V gene encodes CDR1 MGHRA and CDR2 YSYEKL. In DNA, the CDR3 is TGCGCCAGCAGCCAAAACCAGGGCGACTACGAGCAGTACTTC. Amino acids: CASSQNQGDYEQYF.

V gene TRBV2 combines with J gene TRBJ1-5; no firm D call. CDR1 is SNHLY and CDR2 is FYNNEI in the germline V gene. CDR3 length: 14 residues. Between the trimmed V and J ends, which lost 6 bases and 1 base, there was a span of 10 bases. In DNA form, the CDR3 reads TGTGCCAGCAGCGACTTAACAAGCAATCAGCCCCAGCATTTT. Encoded protein: CASSDLTSNQPQHF.

The chain uses TRBV6-1 and TRBJ2-7; D tentatively reads TRBD1 or TRBD2 (5 bases each). CDR1 is MNHNS and CDR2 is SASEGT in the germline V gene. V lost 1 base and J 2 bases, leaving 12 bases between the germline ends. The CDR3 sequence is 15 residues long. The CDR3 here is CASSEVRDGTYEQYF. The CDR3, as DNA: TGTGCCAGCAGTGAAGTCCGGGACGGGACCTACGAGCAGTACTTC.

This clonotype was counted only a few times. V is TRBV7-2 and J is TRBJ1-2; tentatively, D is TRBD1 (6 bases). V lost 5 bases, J lost 2 bases, and 9 bases lay in between. This CDR3 is built from 13 residues. Germline values: CDR1 SGHTA, CDR2 FQGNSA. CDR3 coding DNA: TGTGCCAGCAGCGAGGACAGAAACTATGGCTACACCTTC. Amino acid sequence: CASSEDRNYGYTF.

V and J are TRBV21-1 and TRBJ2-1. TRBV21-1 corresponds to a pseudogene. The CDR3 is 15 residues long. This chain's CDR3 is CASSRAVAAYNEQFF. In nucleotides, the CDR3 is TGTGCCAGCAGCAGAGCAGTCGCTGCCTACAATGAGCAGTTCTTC.

This chain connects TRBV7-2 to TRBJ2-1; 7 bases match TRBD2. CDR1 is SGHTA and CDR2 is FQGNSA in the germline V gene. The trim removed 5 bases at V and 7 bases at J, leaving 8 bases unmatched. CDR3 size: 14 residues. In DNA form, the CDR3 reads TGTGCCAGCAGCGTAAGGGCGGGGGAGAATGAGCAGTTCTTC. It specifies CASSVRAGENEQFF.

V and J are TRBV7-2 and TRBJ1-3; D gene unclear. V was clipped by 1 base and J by 0 bases, with 13 bases between them. This CDR3 comprises 17 residues. From germline, CDR1 is SGHTA and CDR2 FQGNSA. CDR3 nucleotide sequence: TGTGCCAGCAGCTTAGAGAGGGCAGGTTTCTCTGGAAACACCATATATTTT. It encodes CASSLERAGFSGNTIYF.

This chain connects TRBV6-2 or TRBV6-3 to TRBJ1-5, with D unresolved. Germline-derived CDR1 and CDR2 are MNHEY and SVGEGT. Between the trimmed V and J ends, which lost 5 bases and 4 bases, there was a span of 15 bases. There are 15 residues in the CDR3. CDR3 sequence (DNA): TGTGCCAGCAGTCGAGCTCCCTCTGGTAATCAGCCCCAGCATTTT. It is translated as CASSRAPSGNQPQHF.

The V gene is TRBV28, the J gene TRBJ2-5, with TRBD2 matching 11 bases. The J call may be in error: the DNA end matches TRBJ2-7 better. CDR1 and CDR2 (germline): MDHEN, SYDVKM. The CDR3 is made up of 19 amino acids. CDR3 sequence reads: CASSFGLAGGHGKYYEQYF. DNA of the CDR3: TGTGCCAGCAGTTTTGGGCTAGCGGGGGGCCACGGGAAATACTACGAGCAGTACTTC.

The V gene is TRBV4-1, the J gene TRBJ2-3, with D hard to call. Germline loops: CDR1 MGHRA, CDR2 YSYEKL. Between the trimmed V and J ends, which lost 3 bases and 3 bases, there was a span of 16 bases. CDR3 length: 16 residues. CDR3 amino acids: CASSQRTALGTDTQYF. CDR3 in DNA: TGCGCCAGCAGCCAGAGGACCGCGCTTGGAACAGATACGCAGTATTTT.

This clonotype was seen a handful of times. The rearrangement uses TRBV4-2 and TRBJ2-7; unclear D gene. Trimming cost V 1 base and J 2 bases, with 15 bases left between them. This CDR3 spans 16 amino acids. CDR1 is LGHNA, CDR2 YNFKEQ, per germline. The CDR3: CASSQVGSARPYEQYF. CDR3 DNA: TGTGCCAGCAGCCAAGTCGGATCAGCCCGTCCCTACGAGCAGTACTTC.

The gene calls are TRBV6-1 and TRBJ2-5, with D perhaps TRBD1 (6 bases). The germline CDR1 and CDR2 sequences are MNHNS and SASEGT. The CDR3 loop spans 13 amino acids. The V end lost 8 bases, the J end lost 0 bases, and 10 bases lay between the germline ends. CDR3 sequence (DNA): TGTGCCAGCTGTGGGACATACCAAGAGACCCAGTACTTC. Translation gives CASCGTYQETQYF.